This TCR beta chain stems from a study of Ad26.COV2.S vaccination and SARS-CoV-2 variants. Broader study findings: Responses of T cells in total may have been underestimated by the TCR breadth and depth analyses. Reports say spike-specific CD8+ and CD4+ T cell responses covered substantial breadth after vaccination. Similar non-spike TCR breadth was observed in recipients of vaccine and of placebo. Vaccinees displayed broader spike-specific TCR repertoires than placebo recipients.

Sequencing was performed with immunoSEQ multiplex PCR; in TCRdb, only in-frame clones are kept and a portion is missing. Of some 350,000 clones in the sample, roughly nine tenths were seen once. In the case of this clone: Its specificity is unknown.

The sample consisted of peripheral blood, taken after recovery from COVID-19. The receptor was derived from a human donor who had recovered from COVID-19.

CDR3 protein: CASSSTRTASNQPQHF. Here the CDR3 DNA reads TGTGCCAGCAGTTCCACCCGCACCGCAAGCAATCAGCCCCAGCATTTT. This chain uses TRBV6-5 with TRBJ1-5; D is undetermined. CDR3 size: 16 residues. CDR1 and CDR2 from the germline V gene are MNHEY and SVGAGI. Trimming took off 4 bases at V and 1 base at J, with 14 bases between the two ends.